The 15 T cell receptor beta chains reported below all come from one sample, sequenced in a study of T-cell reconstitution after alpha-beta-depleted transplantation in children. A TCRbeta library incorporating unique molecular identifiers was prepared. TCRdb called the PCR reads again in MiXCR, with one record for every CDR3 protein. The table lists fewer than 120,000 distinct CDR3 sequences, approximately 10% of them singletons. The specimen comprised PBMCs from the stem cell graft donor, sampled from the stem cell graft. These receptors were taken from a human donor who donated a stem cell graft to a child with acute lymphoblastic leukemia.

This clonotype came up many times. The chain has TRBV12-3 or TRBV12-4 and TRBJ2-5; 10 bases fit TRBD1. Germline trimming cut 5 bases from V and 1 base from J; bases unmatched to any gene: 7. This CDR3 is 16 amino acids long. The CDR3 loop reads CASSGPGTGVQETQYF. CDR3 in DNA: TGTGCCAGCAGTGGTCCCGGGACAGGGGTCCAAGAGACCCAGTACTTC.

This clonotype was recorded many times. V usage is TRBV5-1 and J usage is TRBJ1-6; D remains ambiguous. The CDR3 runs to 16 residues. The V gene's germline CDR1 is SGHRS and CDR2 YFSETQ. V dropped 1 base and J dropped 3 bases, with 11 bases sitting between them. In DNA, the CDR3 is TGCGCCAGCAGCTTGAGTCCGGTAGACTATAATTCACCCCTCCACTTT. It codes for CASSLSPVDYNSPLHF. The full variable domain, in which reference TRBV5-1 and TRBJ1-6 provide the parts outside the CDR3, is KAGVTQTPRYLIKTRGQQVTLSCSPISGHRSVSWYQQTPGQGLQFLFEYFSETQRNKGNFPGRFSGRQFSNSRSEMNVSTLELGDSALYLCASSLSPVDYNSPLHFGNGTRLTVT.

This clonotype was observed many times. The V gene is TRBV5-6, the J gene TRBJ2-5; D might be TRBD2 (5 bases). This CDR3 has 15 amino acids. Per the germline V gene, CDR1 is SGHDT and CDR2 is YYEEEE. The V end was cut by 3 bases, the J end by 2 bases, with 14 bases between. CDR3 amino acids: CASSSLDWSQETQYF. The CDR3 region has the DNA TGTGCCAGCAGCTCCCTGGACTGGTCACAAGAGACCCAGTACTTC.

This clonotype came up many times. V and J are TRBV29-1 and TRBJ2-1, with D perhaps being TRBD1 or TRBD2 (6 bases each). The CDR3 totals 11 residues. CDR1 is SQVTM, CDR2 ANQGSEA, per germline. Trimming pared 4 bases from V and 9 bases from J, leaving 10 bases between. This chain's CDR3 is CSVAEGGEQFF. DNA of the CDR3: TGCAGCGTTGCGGAGGGGGGTGAGCAGTTCTTC.

Many counts were recorded for this clonotype. The J gene is TRBJ2-5, the V gene TRBV18; 8 nucleotides line up with TRBD2. This CDR3 is built from 15 residues. V shed 0 bases, J shed 4 bases, and the junction held 4 bases outside the gene matches. From germline, CDR1 is KGHSH and CDR2 LQKENI. The DNA for the CDR3 is TGTGCCAGCTCACCACCTTATACTAGCGGAGAGACCCAGTACTTC. Its protein is CASSPPYTSGETQYF.

Ten or more counts support this clonotype. V gene TRBV12-3 or TRBV12-4 combines with J gene TRBJ1-3; D unclear. V gave up 8 bases and J gave up 0 bases, with 11 bases separating them. The CDR3 loop spans 14 amino acids. The CDR3 region is CASHTRSSGNTIYF. The CDR3 DNA reads as TGTGCCAGCCACACAAGGTCCTCTGGAAACACCATATATTTT.

About this clonotype: A much larger clone lies a single base off, so this may be a read error. The V and J genes are TRBV29-1 and TRBJ2-2; 7 bases fit TRBD1. The CDR3 consists of 14 residues. From germline, CDR1 is SQVTM and CDR2 ANQGSEA. V was clipped by 8 bases and J by 7 bases; unmatched bases: 13. The CDR3: CSFARDSNLGELFF. DNA for the CDR3: TGCAGCTTTGCCCGGGACAGTAACCTCGGGGAGCTGTTTTTT.

Concerning this clonotype: Just one base apart from a much larger clone, this may be a read error. The rearrangement joins TRBV6-2 or TRBV6-3 to TRBJ1-1; possible D gene TRBD1, 5 bases. The CDR3 has 13 amino acids. Germline assignment: CDR1 MNHEY and CDR2 SVGEGT. The CDR3 loop is CSSTSRGNTEAFF. The CDR3 DNA follows: TGTTCCAGCACCTCAAGGGGGAACACTGAAGCTTTCTTT.

This clonotype came up many times. This chain joins TRBV9 and TRBJ1-1; the match to TRBD1 covers 8 bases. The J segment lost 1 base and the V segment lost 4 bases, leaving 6 bases of the junction unmatched. From germline, CDR1 is SGDLS and CDR2 YYNGEE. The length of the CDR3 is 15 residues. The CDR3 sequence: CASSKTGTGNTEAFF. DNA of the CDR3: TGTGCCAGCAGCAAAACCGGGACAGGGAACACTGAAGCTTTCTTT.

This clonotype was observed many times. The V and J genes are TRBV7-2 and TRBJ2-5; D unresolved. This CDR3 is 12 amino acids long. The V gene lost 3 bases and the J gene lost 5 bases, with 7 bases spanning the gap. The germline CDR1 and CDR2 sequences are SGHTA and FQGNSA. CDR3 sequence (DNA): TGTGCCAGCAGCTTTTCTAGGGAGACCCAGTACTTC. This translates into CASSFSRETQYF.

This clonotype was picked up many times. The chain couples TRBV12-3 or TRBV12-4 to TRBJ1-4; 9 nucleotides match TRBD1. This CDR3 has 16 residues. J lost 8 bases, V lost 5 bases, and 12 bases had no gene match. For the CDR3, the DNA is TGTGCCAGCAGTCCCAATAAGGGACAGGGCGTCGAAAAACTGTTTTTT. It translates to CASSPNKGQGVEKLFF.

The chain links TRBV5-4 to TRBJ2-3; the match to TRBD2 covers 7 bases. Germline trimming cut 0 bases from V and 5 bases from J; bases unmatched to any gene: 6. Germline CDR1 SGHNT, CDR2 YYREEE (reference sequence). This CDR3 region has 15 residues. CDR3 region: CASSLEAGELDTQYF. In DNA form, the CDR3 reads TGTGCCAGCAGCTTGGAGGCGGGAGAATTAGATACGCAGTATTTT.

This clonotype was found many times. CDR3 sequence: CASRSGQGVSTDTQYF. DNA of the CDR3: TGTGCCAGCAGGTCGGGACAGGGGGTGAGCACAGATACGCAGTATTTT. The chain links TRBV27 to TRBJ2-3, with TRBD1 matching over 11 bases. This CDR3 has 16 amino acids. Germline CDR1 and CDR2: MNHEY and SMNVEV (reference sequence). The V and J ends lost 6 bases and 0 bases, in that order; junction bases with no gene match: 5.

The sample holds a few counts of this clonotype. This chain uses TRBV7-2 with TRBJ1-1; D gene ambiguous. V lost 1 base and J lost 3, with 12 bases in between. CDR1 and CDR2 from the germline V gene are SGHTA and FQGNSA. This CDR3 region has 15 residues. Here the CDR3 DNA reads TGTGCCAGCAGCTTAGATGGGTTTGGGGACACTGAAGCTTTCTTT. Protein: CASSLDGFGDTEAFF.

This clonotype was picked up many times. The chain employs TRBV29-1 and TRBJ1-2; 9 bases fit TRBD1. Trimming cost V 7 bases and J 5 bases; bases outside gene matches: 2. This CDR3 is built from 11 residues. Germline V gene sequence: CDR1 SQVTM, CDR2 ANQGSEA. CDR3 DNA: TGCAGCGCTGACAGGGGGTATGGCTACACCTTC. Translating gives CSADRGYGYTF.